This T cell receptor (beta chain) was sequenced during a study of monozygotic twins with inflammatory bowel disease. General study findings and limits: The study found lower TCRbeta diversity (inverse Simpson) in IBD patients than in healthy co-twins.

Regarding this clonotype: Its antigen is unidentified.

This CDR3 comprises 16 residues. Germline V CDR1 and CDR2: MNHEY, SVGEGT. Whole blood supplied total RNA, and T cells were not sorted. For each CDR3 protein, TCRdb gives one entry from its re-call of the 5' RACE reads, without DNA. The specimen's table records approximately 400,000 distinct CDR3 sequences. Sequencing was carried out using blood. The chain employs TRBV6-2 or TRBV6-3 and TRBJ1-1. The source is a human donor with ulcerative colitis or Crohn's disease, or a healthy co-twin of an affected twin (not recorded which). The CDR3 region is CASSYSPAVANTEAFF.